The 9 T cell receptor beta chains reported below all come from one sample, sequenced in a study of metastatic and nonmetastatic thyroid tumors. Each patient came to thyroid surgery without any prior treatment (of any kind). Using MiXCR, TCRdb reanalyzed the PCR reads. Altogether roughly 13,000 clones are present, under 35% being singletons, with the ten largest covering about 3.7%. The sequencing sample was made of blood. These receptors originate from a female donor with papillary thyroid cancer or a benign thyroid nodule (not recorded which). Some clones in this sample may be carry-over from other donors' samples.

V is TRBV6-1 and J is TRBJ2-5, with no clear D. CDR1 and CDR2 from the germline V gene are MNHNS and SASEGT. Trimming pared 1 base from V and 1 base from J, leaving 7 bases between. The CDR3 runs 14 residues. The CDR3 nucleotides read TGTGCCAGCAGTGAAGGTCCTTCCCAAGAGACCCAGTACTTC. This gives the protein CASSEGPSQETQYF.

Of note for this clone: This may be a read error: a much more frequent sequence differs by one nucleotide. This rearrangement joins TRBV27 to TRBJ1-1; D remains unclear. The CDR3 runs to 13 residues. The V gene's germline CDR1 is MNHEY and CDR2 SMNVEV (reference sequence). The CDR3 loop reads CASSLYSLNEAFF. The CDR3 region has the DNA TGCGCCAGCAGTTTATACTCGTTGAATGAAGCTTTCTTT.

This clone came up many times. Within the sample, other DNA sequences also encode this same CDR3. The rearrangement uses TRBV2 and TRBJ2-6, with 8 positions matching TRBD1. The V segment lost 4 bases and the J segment 0 bases; nucleotides outside the gene matches: 5. CDR3 length: 17 residues. Germline V gene lookup returns CDR1 SNHLY and CDR2 FYNNEI. CDR3 coding DNA: TGTGCCAGCAGTGTTAGGACAGGGAGCTCTGGGGCCAACGTCCTGACTTTC. This sequence encodes CASSVRTGSSGANVLTF.

In this sample, this clone is medium-sized. The CDR3 reads CASSLPSGPSETQYF. For the CDR3, the DNA is TGTGCCAGCAGCCTCCCCTCGGGGCCGTCGGAGACCCAGTACTTC. The chain links TRBV5-8 to TRBJ2-5, with D perhaps being TRBD1 or TRBD2 (5 bases each). V lost 4 bases, J lost 5 bases, and 18 bases lay in between. This CDR3 is 15 amino acids long. Germline V gene data show CDR1 as SGHTS and CDR2 as YDEGEE.

The CDR3 coding sequence is TGTGCCAGCAGTTTAATCAGGGCCCAAGAGACCCAGTACTTC. As protein: CASSLIRAQETQYF. The rearrangement links TRBV12-3 or TRBV12-4 to TRBJ2-5; a possible D gene is TRBD1 (5 bases). This CDR3 is 14 amino acids long. V was shortened by 2 bases and J by 1 base, with 8 bases between the two germline ends.

This clone is labeled as medium-sized (0.01 to 0.1%). The chain couples TRBV18 to TRBJ1-1; 8 bases agree with TRBD1. V was pared by 1 base and J by 3 bases, with 7 bases of the junction left unmatched. There are 16 residues in the CDR3. CDR1 is KGHSH, CDR2 LQKENI, per germline. The CDR3 bases are TGTGCCAGCTCACCACGGAGCCCCAGGGGGCACACTGAAGCTTTCTTT. This codes for CASSPRSPRGHTEAFF.

V gene TRBV12-3 or TRBV12-4 combines with J gene TRBJ1-2; weak D call: TRBD1 (6 bases). The CDR3 is made up of 15 amino acids. The V and J ends lost 1 base and 8 bases respectively, with 17 bases between them. The CDR3 is CASSLVGGGAKGYTF. DNA for the CDR3: TGTGCCAGCAGTTTAGTCGGCGGGGGGGCGAAGGGCTACACCTTC.

This clone rates as medium-sized. This rearrangement joins TRBV4-1 to TRBJ1-1; D uncertain. The CDR3 runs to 13 residues. CDR1 is MGHRA and CDR2 is YSYEKL in the germline V gene. V was cut by 5 bases and J by 6 bases, with 13 bases left in between. The CDR3 region is CASSFQRWAEAFF. The CDR3 DNA sequence: TGCGCCAGCAGCTTCCAGCGTTGGGCTGAAGCTTTCTTT.

This chain joins TRBV27 and TRBJ2-7; a weak D match, TRBD1 (6 bases). From germline, CDR1 is MNHEY and CDR2 SMNVEV (reference sequence). Trimming took 6 bases from V and 2 from J, leaving 17 bases between them. The CDR3 loop spans 15 amino acids. CDR3 nucleotides: TGTGCCAGCAGCGAGACAGGCCAGACTACCTACGAGCAGTACTTC. As protein: CASSETGQTTYEQYF.